This T cell receptor (beta chain) was identified during a study of blood T cell repertoires in COVID-19. Study at large: Researchers got acute and convalescent COVID-19 samples from the United States, Italy and Spain. In each case, the material was cDNA or gDNA derived from T cells, B-cell-depleted T cells, or PBMCs.

This table comes from immunoSEQ multiplex PCR, and its TCRdb copy is limited to in-frame clones, with some not included. The sample consists of roughly 250,000 clones, approximately 80% of them appearing once. The CDR3 is made up of 15 amino acids. The germline V gene has CDR1 MDHEN and CDR2 SYDVKM. Trimming took 6 bases from V and 4 from J; bases not matched to a gene: 7. The clonotype was recovered from a woman in her forties or fifties with acute or convalescent COVID-19. The sequenced sample was peripheral blood. V gene TRBV28 combines with J gene TRBJ2-5; TRBD2 matches at 11 bases. As DNA, the CDR3 is TGTGCCAGCAGCCCACTAGCGGGAGTAGCAGAGACCCAGTACTTC. It is translated as CASSPLAGVAETQYF.